This is a list of T cell receptor beta chains from one sample in a study of cytomegalovirus exposure and HLA in healthy donors. Repertoires were generated with immunoSEQ multiplex PCR, while TCRdb's copy carries only in-frame clones and drops some. The sample carries about 140,000 clones, just under 85% recorded once. The sequencing input was PBMCs. These receptors were obtained from a man under 40 in good health and CMV-seropositive. CDR3s include the opening cysteine and the closing phenylalanine or tryptophan. Each record gives: V gene, J gene, CDR3 protein.

V gene: TRBV9; J gene: TRBJ2-1; CDR3 protein: CASSVARGGYNEQFF
V gene: TRBV5-1; J gene: TRBJ2-1; CDR3 protein: CASSLGGRAYNEQFF
V gene: TRBV5-6; J gene: TRBJ2-7; CDR3 protein: CASSSYRDRAAYEQYF
V gene: TRBV10-3; J gene: TRBJ1-3; CDR3 protein: CATLDRVKSGNTIYF
V gene: TRBV5-4; J gene: TRBJ2-7; CDR3 protein: CASSLSPGSNEQYF
V gene: TRBV7-2; J gene: TRBJ2-7; CDR3 protein: CASSLAGASSYEQYF
V gene: TRBV5-1; J gene: TRBJ2-6; CDR3 protein: CASSGGQGAGANVLTF
V gene: TRBV14; J gene: TRBJ1-2; CDR3 protein: CASRPQDRENGYTF
V gene: TRBV18; J gene: TRBJ2-1; CDR3 protein: CASSPQRGSSYNEQFF
V gene: TRBV20-1; J gene: TRBJ1-2; CDR3 protein: CSAGDSYGYTF
V gene: TRBV7-3; J gene: TRBJ2-7; CDR3 protein: CASSFGTGGEQYF
V gene: TRBV5-1; J gene: TRBJ2-7; CDR3 protein: CASSLGLAGSYEQYF
V gene: TRBV7-3; J gene: TRBJ1-2; CDR3 protein: CASSHTGGTQTAYGYTF
V gene: TRBV29-1; J gene: TRBJ2-7; CDR3 protein: CSVGRTGGAGQYF
V gene: TRBV11-2; J gene: TRBJ1-4; CDR3 protein: CASSKGTVGEKLFF